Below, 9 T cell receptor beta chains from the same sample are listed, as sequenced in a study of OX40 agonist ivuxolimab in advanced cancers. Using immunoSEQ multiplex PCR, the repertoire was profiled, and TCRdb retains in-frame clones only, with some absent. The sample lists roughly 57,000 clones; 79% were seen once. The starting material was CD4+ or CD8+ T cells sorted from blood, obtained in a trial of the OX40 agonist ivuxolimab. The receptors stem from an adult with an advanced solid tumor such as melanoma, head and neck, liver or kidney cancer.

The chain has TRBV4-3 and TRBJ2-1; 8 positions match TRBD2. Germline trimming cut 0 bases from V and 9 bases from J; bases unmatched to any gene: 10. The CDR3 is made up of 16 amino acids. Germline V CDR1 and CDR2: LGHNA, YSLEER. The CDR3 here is CASSQDLNGGAGEQFF. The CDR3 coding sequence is TGCGCCAGCAGCCAAGATCTCAACGGGGGGGCCGGTGAGCAGTTCTTC.

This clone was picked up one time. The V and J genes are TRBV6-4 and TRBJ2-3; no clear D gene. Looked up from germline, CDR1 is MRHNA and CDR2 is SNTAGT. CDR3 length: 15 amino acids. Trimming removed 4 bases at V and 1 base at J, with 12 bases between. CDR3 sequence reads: CASSVEGSGTDTQYF. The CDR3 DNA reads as TGTGCCAGCAGTGTAGAAGGGTCGGGCACAGATACGCAGTATTTT.

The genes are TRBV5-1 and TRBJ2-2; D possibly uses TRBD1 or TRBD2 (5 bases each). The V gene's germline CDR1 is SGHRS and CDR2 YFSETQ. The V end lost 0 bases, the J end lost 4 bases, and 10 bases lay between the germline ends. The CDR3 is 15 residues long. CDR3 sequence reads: CASSLVQGATGELFF. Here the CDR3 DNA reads TGCGCCAGCAGCTTGGTGCAGGGAGCCACCGGGGAGCTGTTTTTT.

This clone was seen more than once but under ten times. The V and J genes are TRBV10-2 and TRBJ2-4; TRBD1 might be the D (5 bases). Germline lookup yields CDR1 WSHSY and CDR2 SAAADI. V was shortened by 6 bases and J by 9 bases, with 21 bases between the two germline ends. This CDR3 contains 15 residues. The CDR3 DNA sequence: TGCGCCAGCAGGGTGGACAAGCACCCATCAGGCATTCAGTACTTC. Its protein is CASRVDKHPSGIQYF.

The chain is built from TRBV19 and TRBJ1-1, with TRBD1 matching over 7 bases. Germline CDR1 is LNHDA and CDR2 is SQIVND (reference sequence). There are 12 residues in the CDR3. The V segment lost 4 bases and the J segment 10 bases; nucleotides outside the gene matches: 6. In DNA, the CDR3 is TGTGCCAGTAGTAGGGGACAGAAATCAGCTTTCTTT. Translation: CASSRGQKSAFF.

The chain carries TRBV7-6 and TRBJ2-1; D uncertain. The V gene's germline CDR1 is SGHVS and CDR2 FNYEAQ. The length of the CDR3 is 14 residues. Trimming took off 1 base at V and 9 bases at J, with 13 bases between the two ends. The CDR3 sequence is CASSLEASVFEQFF. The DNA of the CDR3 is TGTGCCAGCAGCTTAGAGGCTAGTGTATTTGAGCAGTTCTTC.

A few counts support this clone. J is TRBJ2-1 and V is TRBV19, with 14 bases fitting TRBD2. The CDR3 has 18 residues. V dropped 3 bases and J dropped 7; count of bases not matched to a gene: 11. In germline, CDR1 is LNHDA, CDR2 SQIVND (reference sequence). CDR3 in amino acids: CASSIPRLAGGPGNEQFF. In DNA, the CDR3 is TGTGCCAGTAGTATTCCCCGACTAGCGGGAGGGCCGGGGAATGAGCAGTTCTTC.

The CDR3 is CASSLRHEQYF. The CDR3 coding sequence is TGTGCCAGCAGTTTACGTCACGAGCAGTACTTC. V usage is TRBV27 and J usage is TRBJ2-7, with D unclear. Trimming removed 2 bases from V and 5 bases from J, with 4 bases in between. The length of the CDR3 is 11 residues. Germline V gene data show CDR1 as MNHEY and CDR2 as SMNVEV (reference sequence).

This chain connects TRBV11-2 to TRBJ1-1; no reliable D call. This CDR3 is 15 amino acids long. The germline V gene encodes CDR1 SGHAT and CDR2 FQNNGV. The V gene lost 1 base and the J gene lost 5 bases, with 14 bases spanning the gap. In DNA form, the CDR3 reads TGTGCCAGCAGCTTAGGGTTTGGTCGGAGGACTGAAGCTTTCTTT. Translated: CASSLGFGRRTEAFF.